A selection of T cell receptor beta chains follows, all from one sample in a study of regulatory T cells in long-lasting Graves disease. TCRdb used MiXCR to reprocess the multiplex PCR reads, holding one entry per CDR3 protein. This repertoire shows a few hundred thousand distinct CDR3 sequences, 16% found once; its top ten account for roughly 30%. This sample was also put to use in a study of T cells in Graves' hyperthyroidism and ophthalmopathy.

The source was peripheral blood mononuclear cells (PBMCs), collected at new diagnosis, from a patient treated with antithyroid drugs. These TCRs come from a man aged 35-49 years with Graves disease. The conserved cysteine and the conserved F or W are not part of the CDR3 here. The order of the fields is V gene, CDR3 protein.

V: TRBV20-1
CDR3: SARPPGNYEQY

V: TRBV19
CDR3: ASSMGDSTDTQY

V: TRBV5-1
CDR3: ASSPRGQGVETQY

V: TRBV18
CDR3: ASSPLRTGMNTEAF

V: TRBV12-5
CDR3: ASGLVVSWTYEQY

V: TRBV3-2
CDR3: ASSRYRQGNEQY

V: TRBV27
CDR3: ASNPRSGGSNEQF

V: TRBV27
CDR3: ASSPNRAARGYT

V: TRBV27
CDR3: ASSSTGTGNQPQH

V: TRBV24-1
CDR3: ATSDFSGIPIH

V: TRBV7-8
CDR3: ASISSGAYEQY

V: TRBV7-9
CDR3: ASSLGKGGGHLYEQY

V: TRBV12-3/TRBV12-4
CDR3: ASSPGTGGVYEQY

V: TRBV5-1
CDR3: ASSLTGTGGYGYT

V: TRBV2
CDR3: ANTFPDIYNGQF

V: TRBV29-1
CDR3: SVEAVRGAEAF

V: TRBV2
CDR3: ASSYSSNTGELF

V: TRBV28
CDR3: ASRTGLAGENQPQH

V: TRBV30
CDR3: AILPDQETQY

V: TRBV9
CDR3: ASSVARATDTQY

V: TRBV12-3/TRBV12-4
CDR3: ASSGPDGGNTIY